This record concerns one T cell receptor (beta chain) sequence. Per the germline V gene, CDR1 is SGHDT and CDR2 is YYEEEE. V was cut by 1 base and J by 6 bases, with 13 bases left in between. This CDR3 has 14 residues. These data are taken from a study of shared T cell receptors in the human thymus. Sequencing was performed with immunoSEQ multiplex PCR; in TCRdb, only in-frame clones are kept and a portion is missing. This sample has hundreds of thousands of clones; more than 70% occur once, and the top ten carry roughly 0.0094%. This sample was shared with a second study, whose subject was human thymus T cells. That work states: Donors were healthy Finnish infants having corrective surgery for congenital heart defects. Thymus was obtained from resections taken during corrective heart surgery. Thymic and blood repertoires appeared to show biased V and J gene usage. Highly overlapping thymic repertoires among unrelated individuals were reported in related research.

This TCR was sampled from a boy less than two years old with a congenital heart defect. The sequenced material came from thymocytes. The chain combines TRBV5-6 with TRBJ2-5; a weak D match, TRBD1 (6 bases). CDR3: CASSLLTGAKTQYF. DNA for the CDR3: TGTGCCAGCAGCTTGTTGACAGGTGCGAAGACCCAGTACTTC.